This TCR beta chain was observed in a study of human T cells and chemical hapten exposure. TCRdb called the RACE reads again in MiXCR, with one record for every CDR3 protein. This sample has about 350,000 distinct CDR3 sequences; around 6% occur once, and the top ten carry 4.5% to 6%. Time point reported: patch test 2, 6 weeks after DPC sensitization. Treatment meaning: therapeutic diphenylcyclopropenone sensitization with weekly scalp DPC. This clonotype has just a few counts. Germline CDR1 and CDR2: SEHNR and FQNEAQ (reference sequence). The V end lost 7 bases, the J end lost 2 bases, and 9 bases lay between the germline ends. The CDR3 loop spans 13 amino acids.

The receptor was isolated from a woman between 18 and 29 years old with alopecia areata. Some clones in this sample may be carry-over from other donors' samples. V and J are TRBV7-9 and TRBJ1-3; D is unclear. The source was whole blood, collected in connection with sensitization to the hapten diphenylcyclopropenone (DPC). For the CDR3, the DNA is TGTGCCAGCATCCGAGAGACTGGAAACACCATATATTTT. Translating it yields CASIRETGNTIYF.